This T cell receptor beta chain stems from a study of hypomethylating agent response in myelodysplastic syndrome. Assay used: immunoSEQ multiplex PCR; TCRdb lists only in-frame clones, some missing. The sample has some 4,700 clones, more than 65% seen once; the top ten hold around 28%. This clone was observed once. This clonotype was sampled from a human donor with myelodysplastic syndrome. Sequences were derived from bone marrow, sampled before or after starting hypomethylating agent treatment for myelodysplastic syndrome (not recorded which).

The CDR3 loop reads CASSIGQMNTEAFF. DNA for the CDR3: TGTGCCAGTAGTATCGGACAGATGAACACTGAAGCTTTCTTT. The rearrangement uses TRBV19 and TRBJ1-1, with D possibly being TRBD1 (6 bases). V dropped 3 bases and J dropped 0 bases, with 8 bases sitting between them. The germline V gene encodes CDR1 LNHDA and CDR2 SQIVND (reference sequence). CDR3 length: 14 amino acids.